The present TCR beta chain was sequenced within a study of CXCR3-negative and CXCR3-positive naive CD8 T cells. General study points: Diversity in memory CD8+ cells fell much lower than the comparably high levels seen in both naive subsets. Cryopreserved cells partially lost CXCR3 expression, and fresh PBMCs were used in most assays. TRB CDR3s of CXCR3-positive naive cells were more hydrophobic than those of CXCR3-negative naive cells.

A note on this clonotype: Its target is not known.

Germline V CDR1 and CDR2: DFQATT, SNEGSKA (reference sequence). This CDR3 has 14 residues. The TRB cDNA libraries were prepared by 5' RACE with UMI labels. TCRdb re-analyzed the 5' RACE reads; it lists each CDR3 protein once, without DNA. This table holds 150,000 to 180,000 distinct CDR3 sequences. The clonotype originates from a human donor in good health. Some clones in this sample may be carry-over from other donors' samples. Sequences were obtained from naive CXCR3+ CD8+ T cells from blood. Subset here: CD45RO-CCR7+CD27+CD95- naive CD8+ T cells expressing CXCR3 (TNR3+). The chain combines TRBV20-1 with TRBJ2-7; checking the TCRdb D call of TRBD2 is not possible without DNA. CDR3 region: CSARTSGTLGQQYF.